This T cell receptor (beta chain) was retrieved from a study of blood T cell repertoires in COVID-19. Libraries were prepared by immunoSEQ multiplex PCR; TCRdb keeps only in-frame clonotypes and omits some of them. The table has 80,000 to 95,000 clones, roughly 89% seen once. Losses at the gene ends were 0 bases for V and 1 base for J; bases not matched to a gene: 4. The germline gives CDR1 SGHRS, CDR2 YFSETQ. The CDR3 spans 16 residues. The clonotype comes from a woman aged 70 to 79 with acute or convalescent COVID-19. Sequenced: peripheral blood. The V and J genes are TRBV5-1 and TRBJ1-1, with 9 bases that match TRBD1. The CDR3 nucleotides read TGCGCCAGCAGCTTGGAGGGACAGGGAAGGAACACTGAAGCTTTCTTT. Translated: CASSLEGQGRNTEAFF.